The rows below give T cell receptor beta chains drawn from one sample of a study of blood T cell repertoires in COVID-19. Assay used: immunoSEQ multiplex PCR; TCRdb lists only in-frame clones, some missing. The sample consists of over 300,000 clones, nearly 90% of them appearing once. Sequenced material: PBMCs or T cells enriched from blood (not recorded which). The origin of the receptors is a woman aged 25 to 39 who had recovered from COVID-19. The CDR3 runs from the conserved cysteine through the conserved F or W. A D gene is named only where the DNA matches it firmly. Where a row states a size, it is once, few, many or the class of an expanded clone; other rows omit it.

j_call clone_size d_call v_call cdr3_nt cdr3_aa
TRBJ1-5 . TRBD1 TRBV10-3 TGTGCCATCAGTGAGTCGACAGGGGGACCCAATCAGCCCCAGCATTTT CAISESTGGPNQPQHF
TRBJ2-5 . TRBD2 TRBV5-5 TGTGCCAGCAGCTTGGCCTCTAGCGGGATCCAAGAGACCCAGTACTTC CASSLASSGIQETQYF
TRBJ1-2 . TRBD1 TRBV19 TGTGCCAGTAGTGAGGGGCCGTGGGACAGACCATATGGCTACACCTTC CASSEGPWDRPYGYTF
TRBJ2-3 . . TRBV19 TGTGCCAGTAGCAAAGCCGGGACAACGAGCACAGATACGCAGTATTTT CASSKAGTTSTDTQYF
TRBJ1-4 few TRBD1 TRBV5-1 TGCGCCAGCAGCCCGGATACCTGGGACAGACCTAATGAAAAACTGTTTTTT CASSPDTWDRPNEKLFF
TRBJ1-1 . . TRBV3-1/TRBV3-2 TGTGCCAGCAGCCAACAAAGGGGTAGCACTGAAGCTTTCTTT CASSQQRGSTEAFF
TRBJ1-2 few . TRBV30 TGTGCCTGGAACACCAGGGGTTTTAACTATGGCTACACCTTC CAWNTRGFNYGYTF
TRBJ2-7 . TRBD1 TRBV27 TGTGCCAGCAGTCGGGCCTCGGGACAGGGTGTCGAGCAGTACTTC CASSRASGQGVEQYF
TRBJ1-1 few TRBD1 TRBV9 TGTGCCAGCAGCGCAGGAGACAGGGGGCGGAACACTGAAGCTTTCTTT CASSAGDRGRNTEAFF
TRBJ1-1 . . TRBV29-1 TGCAGCGTCGAGTGGACAGAGAACACTGAAGCTTTCTTT CSVEWTENTEAFF
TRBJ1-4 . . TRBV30 TGTGCCTGGAGTAGGGCAGGGAATGAAAAACTGTTTTTT CAWSRAGNEKLFF
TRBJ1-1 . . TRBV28 TGTGCCAGCAGCCTTCCCGGGAGCCTTACTGAAGCTTTCTTT CASSLPGSLTEAFF
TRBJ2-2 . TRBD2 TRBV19 TGTGCCAGTAGTAAACTAGCGGGGGGTCTCACCGGGGAGCTGTTTTTT CASSKLAGGLTGELFF
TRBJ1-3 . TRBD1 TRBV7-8 TGTGCCAGCAGCCGAGACAGGGGACCGGGAAACACCATATATTTT CASSRDRGPGNTIYF
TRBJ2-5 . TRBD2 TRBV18 TGTGCCAGCTCAGGGGGGGTACAAGAGACCCAGTACTTC CASSGGVQETQYF
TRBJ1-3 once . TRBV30 TGTGCCTGGAGTGCAAACTCTGGAAACACCATATATTTT CAWSANSGNTIYF
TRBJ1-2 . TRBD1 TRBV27 TGTGCCAGCAGCTGGGGACAGGGAGGCTATGGCTACACCTTC CASSWGQGGYGYTF
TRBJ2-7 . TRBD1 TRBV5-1 TGCGCCAGCAGCTACAGCACCGGGACAGGACCCTACGAGCAGTACTTC CASSYSTGTGPYEQYF
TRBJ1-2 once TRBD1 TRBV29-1 TGCAGCGTTGATGCTAGAGGGGGCAACTATGGCTACACCTTC CSVDARGGNYGYTF
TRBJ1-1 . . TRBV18 TGTGCCAGCTCACCACAGGCGGGCCGGATGGCACAGCCGAACACTGAAGCTTTCTTT CASSPQAGRMAQPNTEAFF
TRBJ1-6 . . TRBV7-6 TGTGCCAGCAGTTTGAGGGAATCCTATAATTCACCCCTCCACTTT CASSLRESYNSPLHF
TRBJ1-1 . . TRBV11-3 TGTGCCAGCAGCTTAGTAGGGGGATTGAACACTGAAGCTTTCTTT CASSLVGGLNTEAFF
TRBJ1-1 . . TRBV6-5 TGTGCCAGCAGTTTGGGCCCCCCGGGGGCTGAAGCTTTCTTT CASSLGPPGAEAFF
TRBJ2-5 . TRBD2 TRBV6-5 TGTGCCAGCACTCGCGGGGGGTGGAGGCAAGAGACCCAGTACTTC CASTRGGWRQETQYF
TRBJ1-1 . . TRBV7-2 TGTGCCAGCAGTTGGAGGACGGGTAACACTGAAGCTTTCTTT CASSWRTGNTEAFF
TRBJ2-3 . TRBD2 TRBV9 TGTGCCAGCAGCGTGGGGGGGCTAGCGGGGATAACAGATACGCAGTATTTT CASSVGGLAGITDTQYF
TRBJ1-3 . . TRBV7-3 TGTGCCAGCAGCGGACGGAGGAACACCATATATTTT CASSGRRNTIYF
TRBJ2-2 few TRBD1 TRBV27 TGTGCCAGCAGATCGGGACAGTATACCGGGGAGCTGTTTTTT CASRSGQYTGELFF
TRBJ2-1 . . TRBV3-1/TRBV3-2 TGTGCCAGCAGCCAAGTAGGGGGGGGGTACAATGAGCAGTTCTTC CASSQVGGGYNEQFF
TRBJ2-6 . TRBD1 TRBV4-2 TGTGCCAGCAGCCCCTCGGACAGGGGTTCTGGGGCCAACGTCCTGACTTTC CASSPSDRGSGANVLTF
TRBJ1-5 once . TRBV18 TGTGCCAGCTCACCAACGGTATTGAGCAATCAGCCCCAGCATTTT CASSPTVLSNQPQHF
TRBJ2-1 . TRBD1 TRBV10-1 TGCGCCAGCAGTGCGGCCGGGACAGGGGGCTACAATGAGCAGTTCTTC CASSAAGTGGYNEQFF
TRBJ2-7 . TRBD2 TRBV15 TGTGCCACCAGCAGAGATACCGGGGGGGTTGACGAGCAGTACTTC CATSRDTGGVDEQYF
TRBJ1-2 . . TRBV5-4 TGTGCCAGCAGACCGGAACAGGGCGGCTATGGCTACACCTTC CASRPEQGGYGYTF
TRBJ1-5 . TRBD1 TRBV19 TGTGCCAGTATGGGACAGGGGGCCCATCAGCCCCAGCATTTT CASMGQGAHQPQHF
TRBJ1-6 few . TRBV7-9 TGTGCCAGCAGCCCGGGGATACGCCATTCACCCCTCCACTTT CASSPGIRHSPLHF
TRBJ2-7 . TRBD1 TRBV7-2 TGTGCCAGCAGCTTAGTTGGGACAGGGACCTTCTACGAGCAGTACTTC CASSLVGTGTFYEQYF
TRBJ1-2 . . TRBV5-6 TGTGCCAGCAGCTGGAGGCGGGGGACGGGTGGCTACACCTTC CASSWRRGTGGYTF
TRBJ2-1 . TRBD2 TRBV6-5 TGTGCCACAGGCGTAGCGGGCTCCTACAATGAGCAGTTCTTC CATGVAGSYNEQFF
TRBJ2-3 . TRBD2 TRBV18 TGTGCCAGCTCAGCGACGAGGACTAGCGGGGGGTCAGATACGCAGTATTTT CASSATRTSGGSDTQYF
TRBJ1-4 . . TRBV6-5 TGTGCCAGCAGTCCGCGGACAACTAATGAAAAACTGTTTTTT CASSPRTTNEKLFF
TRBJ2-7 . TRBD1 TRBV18 TGTGCCAGCTCACTAACAGGGGACGGGTCCTACGAGCAGTACTTC CASSLTGDGSYEQYF